This T cell receptor (beta chain) was retrieved from a study of OX40 agonist ivuxolimab in advanced cancers. The study, taken as a whole, reports: Low normalized T-cell clonal expansion was also seen in some nonresponders.

A word on this clone: Its antigen is not known.

Assay: immunoSEQ multiplex PCR; the TCRdb copy retains only in-frame clones and omits some. The table has 150,000 to 190,000 clones, around 94% seen once. This TCR derives from an adult with an advanced solid tumor such as melanoma, head and neck, liver or kidney cancer. This material consisted of CD4+ or CD8+ T cells sorted from blood, taken in a trial of the OX40 agonist ivuxolimab.

CDR3 protein: CASSIEGGWTNQPQHF. The DNA of the CDR3 is TGTGCCAGTAGTATAGAAGGGGGCTGGACCAATCAGCCCCAGCATTTT. J is TRBJ1-5 and V is TRBV19, with 7 nucleotides matching TRBD1. V was clipped by 0 bases and J by 3 bases; unmatched bases: 5. The CDR3 extends over 16 amino acids. Germline-derived CDR1 and CDR2 are LNHDA and SQIVND (reference sequence).